A single sample is the source of the 20 T cell receptor beta chains below, sequenced in a study of cytomegalovirus exposure and HLA in healthy donors. With 60 Vbeta and 13 Jbeta primers, the PCR was carried out. TCRdb's table, derived via immunoSEQ multiplex PCR, lists solely in-frame clones and lacks some. Of under 150,000 clones in the sample, about 80% were seen once. Sample: PBMCs. The receptor source for this set is a man aged 40-50 years in good health and CMV-seropositive.

The chain joins TRBV18 to TRBJ2-7, with 11 nucleotides matching TRBD1. This CDR3 comprises 13 residues. The germline CDR1 and CDR2 sequences are KGHSH and LQKENI. With 5 bases clipped from V and 7 bases from J, the junction kept 4 bases outside the gene matches. This chain's CDR3 is CASSAGTGGEQYF. CDR3 bases: TGTGCCAGCTCAGCCGGGACAGGGGGTGAGCAGTACTTC.

The rearrangement links TRBV5-4 to TRBJ2-7; 9 positions agree with TRBD2. The CDR3 covers 15 residues. The germline CDR1 and CDR2 sequences are SGHNT and YYREEE (reference sequence). The ends lost 4 bases at V and 0 bases at J; junction bases unmatched: 5. The CDR3 nucleotides read TGTGCCAGCAGCCCAACTAGCGGGTACTCCTACGAGCAGTACTTC. It encodes CASSPTSGYSYEQYF.

The chain combines TRBV2 with TRBJ1-5; D is possibly TRBD1 (6 bases). V was cut by 5 bases and J by 5 bases, with 10 bases left in between. The length of the CDR3 is 13 residues. The germline gives CDR1 SNHLY, CDR2 FYNNEI. The DNA for the CDR3 is TGTGCCAGCAGTCTGGACAGTCATCAGCCCCAGCATTTT. It translates to CASSLDSHQPQHF. Based on the CDR3 plus reference TRBV2 and TRBJ1-5, the full variable domain is EPEVTQTPSHQVTQMGQEVILRCVPISNHLYFYWYRQILGQKVEFLVSFYNNEISEKSEIFDDQFSVERPDGSNFTLKIRSTKLEDSAMYFCASSLDSHQPQHFGDGTRLSIL.

This sequence joins TRBV4-3 and TRBJ1-1, with D hard to call. Trimming took 4 bases from V and 1 from J, leaving 7 bases between them. The CDR3 extends over 13 amino acids. In germline, CDR1 is LGHNA, CDR2 YSLEER. CDR3 loop: CASSRAGNTEAFF. In nucleotides, the CDR3 is TGCGCCAGCAGCCGCGCAGGGAACACTGAAGCTTTCTTT.

This clone was picked up one time. The chain carries TRBV10-3 and TRBJ1-1; no definite D call. The CDR3 length is 14 residues. V was cut by 2 bases and J by 8 bases, with 15 bases left in between. Looked up from germline, CDR1 is ENHRY and CDR2 is SYGVKD. This chain's CDR3 is CAISENPSFGEAFF. As DNA, the CDR3 is TGTGCCATCAGTGAGAATCCTTCGTTCGGGGAAGCTTTCTTT.

The chain is built from TRBV6-1 and TRBJ1-2; 9 nucleotides agree with TRBD1. The V and J ends lost 4 bases and 9 bases, in that order; junction bases with no gene match: 12. CDR3 size: 15 residues. The germline V gene has CDR1 MNHNS and CDR2 SASEGT. In DNA, the CDR3 is TGTGCCAGCAGTGGGTTCTCCGGACAGGGGAGCAGCTACACCTTC. This translates into CASSGFSGQGSSYTF.

The rearrangement links TRBV7-9 to TRBJ1-4, with 8 nucleotides matching TRBD1. This CDR3 is built from 15 residues. Per the germline V gene, CDR1 is SEHNR and CDR2 is FQNEAQ (reference sequence). After removal of 10 bases from V and 0 bases from J, the junction contained 7 bases not matched to a gene. CDR3 coding DNA: TGTGCCATACCCGGACAGGGTGCAACTAATGAAAAACTGTTTTTT. Protein sequence: CAIPGQGATNEKLFF.

The genes are TRBV5-4 and TRBJ2-5; TRBD1 might be the D (5 bases). Between the trimmed V and J ends, which lost 5 bases and 4 bases, there was a span of 9 bases. Germline V gene data show CDR1 as SGHNT and CDR2 as YYREEE (reference sequence). The CDR3 runs 12 residues. The CDR3 DNA reads as TGTGCCAGCAGTCAGGGTGGAGAGACCCAGTACTTC. Its protein is CASSQGGETQYF. Filled out from reference TRBV5-4 and TRBJ2-5, the complete variable domain reads ETGVTQSPTHLIKTRGQQVTLRCSSQSGHNTVSWYQQALGQGPQFIFQYYREEENGRGNFPPRFSGLQFPNYSSELNVNALELDDSALYLCASSQGGETQYFGPGTRLLVL.

The rearrangement joins TRBV7-2 to TRBJ2-5; D is ambiguous. Germline loops: CDR1 SGHTA, CDR2 FQGNSA. The ends were cut back, 2 bases at V and 5 bases at J, with 6 bases in the middle. This CDR3 contains 12 residues. The CDR3 loop is CASSLWQETQYF. The CDR3 DNA reads as TGTGCCAGCAGCTTATGGCAGGAGACCCAGTACTTC.

The rearrangement joins TRBV5-1 to TRBJ2-1; TRBD2 might be the D (5 bases). CDR3 size: 15 residues. V lost 4 bases and J lost 0, with 11 bases in between. Germline V gene data show CDR1 as SGHRS and CDR2 as YFSETQ. The CDR3 here is CASSMVGSSYNEQFF. The CDR3 nucleotides read TGCGCCAGCAGCATGGTAGGGAGCTCCTACAATGAGCAGTTCTTC.

The chain has TRBV18 and TRBJ2-4; 10 bases align to TRBD1. Per the germline V gene, CDR1 is KGHSH and CDR2 is LQKENI. Trimming cost V 3 bases and J 8 bases; bases outside gene matches: 4. CDR3 length: 14 amino acids. This CDR3 is CASSPSGTGDIQYF. CDR3 bases: TGTGCCAGCTCACCCTCCGGGACAGGGGACATTCAGTACTTC.

The genes are TRBV4-1 and TRBJ2-3, with D possibly matching TRBD2 (5 bases). V gave up 1 base and J gave up 5 bases, with 7 bases separating them. The CDR3 is made up of 13 amino acids. Germline V gives CDR1 MGHRA, CDR2 YSYEKL. The CDR3 here is CASSQVAGDTQYF. DNA of the CDR3: TGCGCCAGCAGCCAAGTTGCGGGAGATACGCAGTATTTT.

The genes are TRBV27 and TRBJ2-5, with D possibly TRBD1 on 7 matching bases. This CDR3 has 15 residues. Per germline, CDR1 MNHEY and CDR2 SMNVEV (reference sequence). V lost 4 bases to trimming and J lost 4 bases, with 16 bases between them. CDR3: CASSSQRGRGETQYF. The CDR3 coding sequence is TGTGCCAGCAGTTCCCAGAGGGGGCGGGGAGAGACCCAGTACTTC.

The chain links TRBV5-1 to TRBJ2-7, with 10 bases identical to TRBD1. The CDR3 has 14 residues. Unmatched junction bases numbered 3, after V lost 5 bases and J lost 1 base. Germline-derived CDR1 and CDR2 are SGHRS and YFSETQ. In DNA form, the CDR3 reads TGCGCCAGCAGGGGACAGGGGCAATCCTACGAGCAGTACTTC. Protein: CASRGQGQSYEQYF.

This chain uses TRBV4-2 with TRBJ2-1; no definite D call. V shed 0 bases and J shed 5 bases, with 8 bases lying between them. Germline CDR1 LGHNA, CDR2 YNFKEQ. The CDR3 is 14 amino acids. This CDR3 is CASSQERSHNEQFF. Written as DNA, the CDR3 is TGTGCCAGCAGCCAAGAGCGGAGCCACAATGAGCAGTTCTTC.

V usage is TRBV7-9 and J usage is TRBJ1-2; D is undetermined. The CDR3 runs to 12 residues. V was trimmed by 5 bases and J by 5 bases, leaving 9 bases between them. The germline V gene encodes CDR1 SEHNR and CDR2 FQNEAQ (reference sequence). The CDR3 nucleotides are TGTGCCAGCAGCGTGAACAGATATGGCTACACCTTC. Translation: CASSVNRYGYTF.

The chain employs TRBV29-1 and TRBJ1-1; the D gene is possibly TRBD1 (5 bases). The germline CDR1 and CDR2 sequences are SQVTM and ANQGSEA. V was cut by 5 bases and J by 4 bases, with 11 bases left in between. The CDR3 consists of 12 residues. The chain's CDR3 is CSVTGPSTEAFF. In DNA form, the CDR3 reads TGCAGCGTTACAGGCCCCAGCACTGAAGCTTTCTTT.

This chain uses TRBV5-6 with TRBJ2-7; the match to TRBD1 covers 9 bases. The CDR3 is made up of 15 amino acids. The ends lost 3 bases at V and 0 bases at J; junction bases unmatched: 4. Per germline, CDR1 SGHDT and CDR2 YYEEEE. Here the CDR3 reads CASSWTGAASYEQYF. CDR3 in DNA: TGTGCCAGCAGCTGGACAGGGGCCGCCTCCTACGAGCAGTACTTC.

With respect to this clone: Germline is not matched at one junction end, which may reflect a read error. The rearrangement joins TRBV7-9 to TRBJ1-5; D may be TRBD1 (6 bases). CDR1 is SEHNR, CDR2 FQNEAQ, per germline (reference sequence). This CDR3 is 14 amino acids long. In DNA form, the CDR3 reads TGTTCCAGCAGCTTCGGACAGCCCGGGGAGCCCCAGCATTTT. It is translated as CSSSFGQPGEPQHF.

This chain connects TRBV9 to TRBJ1-3; D gene unclear. There are 15 residues in the CDR3. CDR1 and CDR2 from the germline V gene are SGDLS and YYNGEE. V lost 0 bases, J lost 0 bases, and 7 bases lay in between. The CDR3 here is CASSVEGSSGNTIYF. In DNA, the CDR3 is TGTGCCAGCAGCGTAGAAGGGAGCTCTGGAAACACCATATATTTT.